These T cell receptor beta chains were read from a single sample in a study of PD-1 blockade in classical Hodgkin lymphoma. Clones were read by immunoSEQ multiplex PCR, and TCRdb kept only the in-frame ones, dropping some. The table records some 17,000 clones, around four fifths of them present only once. The specimen was CD4+ T cells from blood, collected at baseline. These receptors were obtained from a human donor with classical Hodgkin lymphoma. The CDR3 runs from the conserved cysteine through the conserved F or W. A D gene is named only where the DNA matches it firmly. Clone size is shown for a subset of rows, as once, few, many or a class of expanded clone.

D gene	V gene	J gene	clone size	CDR3 protein	CDR3 DNA
TRBD2	TRBV5-1	TRBJ2-1	NA	CASSLQPGLAGVGGKENEQFF	TGCGCCAGCAGCTTGCAGCCGGGACTAGCGGGAGTCGGTGGTAAGGAAAATGAGCAGTTCTTC
NA	TRBV4-1	TRBJ2-7	few	CASSPLTGHREQYF	TGCGCCAGCAGCCCCCTTACAGGGCATCGAGAGCAGTACTTC
NA	TRBV18	TRBJ1-4	NA	CASSLQGATNEKLFF	TGTGCCAGCTCACTTCAGGGTGCAACTAATGAAAAACTGTTTTTT
NA	TRBV6-6	TRBJ2-7	once	CASSPRAGGPYEQYF	TGTGCCAGCAGTCCCAGAGCTGGAGGCCCCTACGAGCAGTACTTC
NA	TRBV18	TRBJ1-2	NA	CASSPQGANYGYTF	TGTGCCAGCTCACCCCAGGGAGCTAACTATGGCTACACCTTC
NA	TRBV18	TRBJ2-1	NA	CASSPSGGINEQFF	TGTGCCAGCTCACCATCTGGCGGTATCAATGAGCAGTTCTTC
NA	TRBV7-9	TRBJ1-1	NA	CASSYTGNTEAFF	TGTGCCAGCAGTTATACAGGGAACACTGAAGCTTTCTTT
TRBD1	TRBV6-5	TRBJ2-7	NA	CASSYSQGVGYEQYF	TGTGCCAGCAGTTACTCGCAGGGGGTAGGGTACGAGCAGTACTTC
TRBD2	TRBV5-1	TRBJ2-3	NA	CASSLSGLSTDTQYF	TGCGCCAGCAGCTTATCGGGACTAAGCACAGATACGCAGTATTTT
NA	TRBV4-3	TRBJ2-7	NA	CASSQTTQARYEQYF	TGCGCCAGCAGCCAGACAACACAGGCGCGCTACGAGCAGTACTTC
TRBD2	TRBV11-3	TRBJ2-3	few	CASSLGLAGFTDTQYF	TGTGCCAGCAGCTTAGGACTAGCGGGCTTCACAGATACGCAGTATTTT
NA	TRBV5-1	TRBJ1-1	NA	CASSSTGQTTEAFF	TGCGCCAGCAGTTCCACGGGGCAAACCACTGAAGCTTTCTTT
TRBD1	TRBV27	TRBJ2-5	NA	CASSFTGGWLGQYF	TGTGCCAGCAGTTTTACAGGGGGATGGCTCGGGCAGTACTTC
NA	TRBV7-9	TRBJ2-1	NA	CASSLPQGKTAYNEQFF	TGTGCCAGCAGCTTACCCCAGGGTAAAACCGCCTACAATGAGCAGTTCTTC
TRBD2	TRBV4-1	TRBJ2-3	NA	CASSHPSGLATDTQYF	TGCGCCAGCAGCCACCCATCGGGACTAGCAACAGATACGCAGTATTTT
TRBD2	TRBV19	TRBJ2-1	NA	CASRGLVVYEQFF	TGTGCCAGTAGGGGACTAGTCGTCTATGAGCAGTTCTTC
TRBD2	TRBV2	TRBJ2-7	NA	CASSETLLAAAFKGQYF	TGTGCCAGCAGTGAAACCCTACTAGCGGCGGCTTTTAAAGGGCAGTACTTC
NA	TRBV7-9	TRBJ2-7	NA	CASSSHREAQYF	TGTGCCAGCAGCTCCCACAGGGAGGCGCAGTACTTC
NA	TRBV5-4	TRBJ2-3	NA	CASSFPDRFPTDTQYF	TGTGCCAGCAGCTTCCCTGACAGGTTCCCCACAGATACGCAGTATTTT
NA	TRBV7-2	TRBJ1-1	NA	CASSSMGNTEAFF	TGTGCCAGCAGCTCAATGGGGAACACTGAAGCTTTCTTT
TRBD2	TRBV7-2	TRBJ2-1	NA	CASSWTSGSVGNEQFF	TGTGCCAGCAGCTGGACTAGCGGGAGTGTAGGCAATGAGCAGTTCTTC
NA	TRBV19	TRBJ2-3	NA	CASSIEAASDTQYF	TGTGCCAGTAGTATAGAGGCCGCCTCAGATACGCAGTATTTT
NA	TRBV30	TRBJ2-5	NA	CAWSPGTRETQYF	TGTGCCTGGAGTCCCGGGACACGGGAGACCCAGTACTTC
TRBD1	TRBV18	TRBJ1-1	NA	CASSMTGMNTEAFF	TGTGCCAGCTCTATGACAGGGATGAACACTGAAGCTTTCTTT
NA	TRBV2	TRBJ1-4	NA	CASSEEHWGGEKLFF	TGTGCCAGCAGTGAAGAACATTGGGGAGGTGAAAAACTGTTTTTT
NA	TRBV13	TRBJ1-4	NA	CASSRPEKLFF	TGTGCCAGCAGCCGACCCGAAAAACTGTTTTTT
TRBD1	TRBV19	TRBJ1-5	NA	CASSTGTGGAGNQPQHF	TGTGCCAGTAGTACTGGGACAGGGGGCGCCGGCAATCAGCCCCAGCATTTT
NA	TRBV11-2	TRBJ2-7	NA	CASSVLRGLHEQYF	TGTGCCAGCAGCGTCCTTAGGGGTCTCCACGAGCAGTACTTC
NA	TRBV6-6	TRBJ2-7	few	CASRPEIGPEQYF	TGTGCCAGCAGACCCGAGATAGGACCCGAGCAGTACTTC
NA	TRBV15	TRBJ1-1	NA	CATSRGGGGPEAFF	TGTGCCACCAGCAGAGGAGGTGGGGGACCCGAAGCTTTCTTT
NA	TRBV7-9	TRBJ2-7	NA	CASSLFASSYEQYF	TGTGCCAGCAGCTTATTCGCATCCTCCTACGAGCAGTACTTC
NA	TRBV6-6	TRBJ1-3	NA	CASSLRPSGNTIYF	TGTGCCAGCAGTTTACGCCCCTCTGGAAACACCATATATTTT
NA	TRBV19	TRBJ1-1	NA	CASSIIRGRVNTEAFF	TGTGCCAGTAGTATCATCCGGGGGCGGGTGAACACTGAAGCTTTCTTT
TRBD1	TRBV27	TRBJ1-2	NA	CASKTGGFHYGYTF	TGTGCCAGCAAGACAGGGGGTTTTCACTATGGCTACACCTTC
TRBD1	TRBV7-7	TRBJ2-2	NA	CASSTDRDTGELFF	TGTGCTAGCAGTACCGACAGGGACACCGGGGAGCTGTTTTTT
NA	TRBV5-1	TRBJ2-5	NA	CASSLETVKGDQYF	TGCGCCAGCAGCTTGGAGACGGTGAAAGGGGACCAGTACTTC
NA	TRBV7-8	TRBJ2-1	few	CASSLRQIQDEQFF	TGTGCCAGCAGCTTACGGCAGATCCAGGATGAGCAGTTCTTC
TRBD1	TRBV7-2	TRBJ2-1	NA	CASRNRGSSYNEQFF	TGTGCCAGCAGGAACAGGGGGAGCTCCTACAATGAGCAGTTCTTC
NA	TRBV5-1	TRBJ2-7	NA	CASSVRVGGLSYEQYF	TGCGCCAGCAGCGTAAGGGTAGGAGGGCTCTCCTACGAGCAGTACTTC
NA	TRBV6-5	TRBJ2-5	NA	CASSYGTAPQETQYF	TGTGCCAGCAGTTATGGAACGGCACCGCAAGAGACCCAGTACTTC
TRBD1	TRBV18	TRBJ2-7	NA	CASSPIGGSWDEQYF	TGTGCCAGCTCACCAATAGGGGGCTCCTGGGACGAGCAGTACTTC
NA	TRBV27	TRBJ1-4	NA	CASSLSAGLNEKLFF	TGTGCCAGCAGTTTATCGGCAGGTTTGAATGAAAAACTGTTTTTT
TRBD2	TRBV7-9	TRBJ2-1	NA	CASSPLSGSPYNEQFF	TGTGCCAGCAGCCCGCTTAGCGGGAGCCCCTACAATGAGCAGTTCTTC